This passage covers 2 T cell receptor beta chains from one sample sequenced in a study of blood T cell repertoires in COVID-19. Method: immunoSEQ multiplex PCR; TCRdb's copy keeps in-frame clones and lacks some. The sample lists a few hundred thousand clones, roughly 81% seen once, with under 3.5% in the top ten. Sequenced material: peripheral blood. These TCRs come from a man aged 50-60 years who had recovered from COVID-19.

This clone was seen a single time. The sample holds other DNA sequences that translate to the same CDR3. The rearrangement joins TRBV7-2 to TRBJ2-7, with D possibly matching TRBD1 (5 bases). The germline gives CDR1 SGHTA, CDR2 FQGNSA. The V gene lost 4 bases and the J gene lost 0 bases, with 13 bases spanning the gap. The CDR3 runs 15 residues. The DNA for the CDR3 is TGTGCCAGCAGCTCGCAGGGCGGTTCCTCCTACGAGCAGTACTTC. Protein sequence: CASSSQGGSSYEQYF. The variable domain in full, completed from reference TRBV7-2 and TRBJ2-7, reads GAGVSQSPSNKVTEKGKDVELRCDPISGHTALYWYRQSLGQGLEFLIYFQGNSAPDKSGLPSDRFSAERTGGSVSTLTIQRTQQEDSAVYLCASSSQGGSSYEQYFGPGTRLTVT.

The genes are TRBV30 and TRBJ2-1; tentative D call: TRBD2 (6 bases). The germline V gene has CDR1 GTSNPN and CDR2 SVGIG (reference sequence). The CDR3 extends over 14 amino acids. Trimming removed 5 bases at V and 4 bases at J, with 15 bases between. CDR3 sequence reads: CAWGGGTIYNEQFF. CDR3 DNA sequence: TGTGCCTGGGGGGGAGGAACTATTTACAATGAGCAGTTCTTC.